This TCR beta chain was identified during a study of shared clonotypes between healthy human individuals. Study-level findings and limits: Represented genetic and exposure-history diversity was restricted by having few donors.

Splitting of each subset's genomic DNA was done evenly across several immunoSEQ plates. Assay used: immunoSEQ multiplex PCR; TCRdb lists only in-frame clones, some missing. The sample includes 2 million to 3 million clones, 90% to 95% of them seen just once. HIV-negative, healthy adults without recent acute infections or vaccinations were the donors. Notes on this clone: Its cognate antigen is unknown.

Sequencing was done on a sample of naive CD4+ T cells from PBMCs. Subset meaning: CD45RA+ positively selected. This clonotype was sampled from a man between 18 and 29 years old in good health. Some clones in this sample may be carry-over from other donors' samples.

DNA for the CDR3: TGTGCCAGCAGCTTAGTTTTGGGGTCTGGAAACACCATATATTTT. Translated: CASSLVLGSGNTIYF. The gene calls are TRBV7-6 and TRBJ1-3; D remains unclear. The CDR3 is 15 residues long. Germline CDR1 is SGHVS and CDR2 is FNYEAQ. V dropped 1 base and J dropped 1 base, with 8 bases sitting between them.